The 31 T cell receptor beta chains below all came from one sample that was sequenced in a study of cytomegalovirus exposure and HLA in healthy donors. The method was immunoSEQ multiplex PCR; TCRdb's version includes in-frame clones alone and lacks a portion of them. The sample carries roughly 240,000 clones, around nine tenths recorded once. Sequenced sample: PBMCs. Receptor source: a man between 18 and 29 years old in good health and CMV-seronegative.

V usage is TRBV21-1 and J usage is TRBJ2-7; the listed D gene, TRBD2, was not tested against the DNA. TRBV21-1 is given as a pseudogene. The CDR3 has 14 residues. CDR3 nucleotide sequence: TGTGCCAGCCAGGGACTAGCGGAAACCTACGAGCAGTACTTC. Translated: CASQGLAETYEQYF.

J is TRBJ2-7 and V is TRBV7-9; 7 bases are shared with TRBD1. This CDR3 is built from 12 residues. Germline-derived CDR1 and CDR2 are SEHNR and FQNEAQ (reference sequence). Germline trimming cut 5 bases from V and 6 bases from J; bases unmatched to any gene: 4. The CDR3, as DNA: TGTGCCAGCAGCGAGGACAGGCGCGAGCAGTACTTC. Translating gives CASSEDRREQYF. Looking up the rest from reference TRBV7-9 and TRBJ2-7 gives the full variable domain: DTGVSQNPRHKITKRGQNVTFRCDPISEHNRLYWYRQTLGQGPEFLTYFQNEAQLEKSRLLSDRFSAERPKGSFSTLEIQRTEQGDSAMYLCASSEDRREQYFGPGTRLTVT.

The chain joins TRBV2 to TRBJ1-2; D might be TRBD1 (5 bases). CDR1 and CDR2 (germline): SNHLY, FYNNEI. The V end lost 8 bases, the J end lost 8 bases, and 12 bases lay between the germline ends. This CDR3 is 11 amino acids long. The chain's CDR3 is CASAREAGYTF. CDR3 in DNA: TGTGCCAGCGCCAGGGAGGCCGGCTACACCTTC.

The chain carries TRBV15 and TRBJ1-5, with a possible D match to TRBD1 (6 bases). Between the trimmed V and J ends, which lost 11 bases and 1 base, there was a span of 15 bases. The CDR3 covers 14 residues. The germline V gene has CDR1 LNHNV and CDR2 YYDKDF (reference sequence). The CDR3 protein is CAPARDNSNQPQHF. CDR3 DNA: TGTGCCCCCGCCCGGGACAACAGCAATCAGCCCCAGCATTTT.

As concerns this clone: At one of its ends the junction is not consistent with the germline gene, which may arise from a read error. The V gene is TRBV7-8, the J gene TRBJ2-7, with D perhaps TRBD1 (6 bases). CDR1 is SGHVS, CDR2 FQNEAQ, per germline. The CDR3 has 12 residues. Here the CDR3 DNA reads TGTGCCAGCAGCTTAGGCCCAGAGGGGGAGAACTTC. Its translation: CASSLGPEGENF.

The chain couples TRBV10-3 to TRBJ2-2, with 8 positions matching TRBD1. Germline trimming cut 4 bases from V and 7 bases from J; bases unmatched to any gene: 11. The CDR3 runs to 16 residues. CDR1 ENHRY and CDR2 SYGVKD come from the germline V gene. CDR3 amino acids: CAISGTGKRAGGELFF. The CDR3 DNA reads as TGTGCCATCAGTGGGACAGGGAAACGAGCGGGCGGGGAGCTGTTTTTT.

This CDR3 is CASSLAGIPGQGVYEQYF. DNA for the CDR3: TGTGCCAGCAGCTTAGCGGGGATACCGGGACAGGGGGTATACGAGCAGTACTTC. The chain uses TRBV7-9 and TRBJ2-7, with 11 bases matching TRBD1. Losses at the gene ends were 0 bases for V and 4 bases for J; bases not matched to a gene: 11. The CDR3 is 18 amino acids. Germline V CDR1 and CDR2: SEHNR, FQNEAQ (reference sequence).

This clone appeared once. This chain links TRBV5-4 with TRBJ2-3, with a possible D match to TRBD1 (6 bases). The CDR3 extends over 14 amino acids. Germline CDR1 is SGHNT and CDR2 is YYREEE (reference sequence). V lost 6 bases and J 4 bases, leaving 15 bases between the germline ends. The CDR3 DNA reads TGTGCCAGCAACCGACAGGAAGTATCAGATACGCAGTATTTT. Residues: CASNRQEVSDTQYF.

As concerns this clone: The same CDR3 also results from other DNA sequences found in this sample. This sequence joins TRBV27 and TRBJ2-7, with a possible D match to TRBD2 (5 bases). The ends were cut back, 2 bases at V and 6 bases at J, with 8 bases in the middle. Germline V gene data show CDR1 as MNHEY and CDR2 as SMNVEV (reference sequence). The CDR3 consists of 12 residues. The CDR3 nucleotides read TGTGCCAGCAGTTTACGAGGGCTCGAGCAGTACTTC. Its translation: CASSLRGLEQYF.

This clone was seen more than once but under ten times. V gene TRBV5-4 combines with J gene TRBJ1-2; tentatively, D is TRBD1 (6 bases). CDR1 SGHNT and CDR2 YYREEE come from the germline V gene (reference sequence). CDR3 length: 13 amino acids. V was shortened by 1 base and J by 5 bases, with 9 bases between the two germline ends. Here the CDR3 reads CASSLNQGYGYTF. CDR3 DNA sequence: TGTGCCAGCAGCTTGAACCAGGGGTATGGCTACACCTTC.

The chain couples TRBV2 to TRBJ2-5; the D gene is possibly TRBD2 (7 bases). The V end was cut by 6 bases, the J end by 5 bases, with 16 bases between. The CDR3 sequence is 14 residues long. The germline CDR1 and CDR2 sequences are SNHLY and FYNNEI. The CDR3: CASSSGRGGETQYF. In nucleotides, the CDR3 is TGTGCCAGCAGCTCGGGGAGGGGGGGTGAGACCCAGTACTTC.

The rearrangement uses TRBV7-9 and TRBJ1-1, with D possibly being TRBD1 (6 bases). The CDR3 is 15 residues long. Germline assignment: CDR1 SEHNR and CDR2 FQNEAQ (reference sequence). The V end was cut by 2 bases, the J end by 4 bases, with 14 bases between. For the CDR3, the DNA is TGTGCCAGCAGCTTAATGCGGGGGGCGGGCACTGAAGCTTTCTTT. Its protein product is CASSLMRGAGTEAFF. The whole variable domain, filled in from reference TRBV7-9 and TRBJ1-1, reads DTGVSQNPRHKITKRGQNVTFRCDPISEHNRLYWYRQTLGQGPEFLTYFQNEAQLEKSRLLSDRFSAERPKGSFSTLEIQRTEQGDSAMYLCASSLMRGAGTEAFFGQGTRLTVV.

J is TRBJ2-4 and V is TRBV28, with TRBD2 identical over 8 bases. J was trimmed by 15 bases and V by 4 bases; bases with no gene match: 8. Germline V CDR1 and CDR2: MDHEN, SYDVKM. This CDR3 contains 12 residues. CDR3 DNA sequence: TGTGCCAGCAGTTGGTTGGGCGGGAGGATGTACTTC. Amino acids: CASSWLGGRMYF.

This chain uses TRBV30 with TRBJ1-3; a weak D match, TRBD1 (5 bases). The CDR3 runs to 13 residues. V shed 3 bases and J shed 4 bases, with 10 bases lying between them. The V gene's germline CDR1 is GTSNPN and CDR2 SVGIG (reference sequence). The CDR3 sequence: CAWSPGYGNTIYF. The CDR3 DNA is TGTGCCTGGAGCCCAGGGTACGGAAACACCATATATTTT. Full variable domain (remainder filled in from reference TRBV30 and TRBJ1-3): SQTIHQWPATLVQPVGSPLSLECTVEGTSNPNLYWYRQAAGRGLQLLFYSVGIGQISSEVPQNLSASRPQDRQFILSSKKLLLSDSGFYLCAWSPGYGNTIYFGEGSWLTVV.

As for this clone: The sample carries other DNA sequences with the same CDR3. The chain combines TRBV9 with TRBJ2-7, with 14 bases lining up with TRBD2. The germline V gene encodes CDR1 SGDLS and CDR2 YYNGEE. This CDR3 is built from 15 residues. The V and J ends lost 0 bases and 4 bases, in that order; junction bases with no gene match: 0. DNA for the CDR3: TGTGCCAGCAGCGTAGGGACTAGCGGGGGGTACGAGCAGTACTTC. Translated, it gives CASSVGTSGGYEQYF. Full variable domain (outside the CDR3, taken from reference TRBV9 and TRBJ2-7): DSGVTQTPKHLITATGQRVTLRCSPRSGDLSVYWYQQSLDQGLQFLIQYYNGEERAKGNILERFSAQQFPDLHSELNLSSLELGDSALYFCASSVGTSGGYEQYFGPGTRLTVT.

This sequence joins TRBV27 and TRBJ1-2; 7 bases are shared with TRBD1. V shed 5 bases, J shed 3 bases, and the junction held 6 bases outside the gene matches. Looked up from germline, CDR1 is MNHEY and CDR2 is SMNVEV (reference sequence). CDR3 length: 14 amino acids. The CDR3 bases are TGTGCCAGCAGTAAAACAGGGGCGGACTATGGCTACACCTTC. Protein: CASSKTGADYGYTF.

The gene calls are TRBV27 and TRBJ1-3, with unresolved D. In germline, CDR1 is MNHEY, CDR2 SMNVEV (reference sequence). V was shortened by 5 bases and J by 0 bases, with 20 bases between the two germline ends. The length of the CDR3 is 18 residues. In nucleotides, the CDR3 is TGTGCCAGCAGTCCGGGGTTATGGGCACTTAACTCTGGAAACACCATATATTTT. This codes for CASSPGLWALNSGNTIYF.

This clone was observed a single time. The chain carries TRBV4-3 and TRBJ1-1; D not certain. The CDR3 contains 14 residues. Trimming took 1 base from V and 9 from J, leaving 15 bases between them. Per the germline V gene, CDR1 is LGHNA and CDR2 is YSLEER. CDR3 DNA: TGCGCCAGCAGCCAAGGAAGGAACGGGGTCCAAGCTTTCTTT. Its translation is CASSQGRNGVQAFF.

The chain combines TRBV5-4 with TRBJ1-2; no clear D. This CDR3 comprises 12 residues. V lost 4 bases and J 8 bases, leaving 12 bases between the germline ends. From germline, CDR1 is SGHNT and CDR2 YYREEE (reference sequence). The CDR3 here is CASSPENWGYTF. The CDR3 DNA is TGTGCCAGCAGCCCCGAGAACTGGGGCTACACCTTC.

This sequence joins TRBV28 and TRBJ2-7; 8 nucleotides agree with TRBD2. V shed 5 bases and J 2 bases; nucleotides not matched to a gene: 8. The CDR3 spans 15 residues. CDR1 is MDHEN, CDR2 SYDVKM, per germline. The CDR3 nucleotides are TGTGCCAGCAGTACCGGGACTAGTGGGGCCTACGAGCAGTACTTC. As protein: CASSTGTSGAYEQYF.

The V call is TRBV19, the J call TRBJ2-1, with D perhaps matching TRBD1 (5 bases). Germline CDR1 reads LNHDA; CDR2 reads SQIVND (reference sequence). The CDR3 is 14 residues long. The V end was cut by 6 bases, the J end by 6 bases, with 15 bases between. CDR3 loop: CASRSETALNEQFF. In nucleotides, the CDR3 is TGTGCCAGTAGATCAGAGACAGCCCTCAATGAGCAGTTCTTC.

V usage is TRBV7-9 and J usage is TRBJ1-2; no definite D call. Germline loops: CDR1 SEHNR, CDR2 FQNEAQ (reference sequence). CDR3 length equals 14 residues. Trimming shortened V by 0 bases and J by 4 bases, and 9 bases separated the two germline ends. CDR3 in amino acids: CASSLATVLYGYTF. The DNA of the CDR3 is TGTGCCAGCAGCTTAGCAACAGTTCTCTATGGCTACACCTTC. Variable domain in full (rest from reference TRBV7-9 and TRBJ1-2): DTGVSQNPRHKITKRGQNVTFRCDPISEHNRLYWYRQTLGQGPEFLTYFQNEAQLEKSRLLSDRFSAERPKGSFSTLEIQRTEQGDSAMYLCASSLATVLYGYTFGSGTRLTVV.

This chain links TRBV2 with TRBJ2-7; 11 bases align to TRBD1. Germline V lookup: CDR1 SNHLY, CDR2 FYNNEI. The CDR3 has 15 amino acids. Losses at the gene ends were 3 bases for V and 2 bases for J; bases not matched to a gene: 3. The CDR3 is CASSDPGQGAYEQYF. The CDR3 DNA reads as TGTGCCAGCAGTGATCCGGGACAGGGGGCCTACGAGCAGTACTTC.

The rearrangement joins TRBV7-2 to TRBJ2-5, with a weak D call TRBD2 (6 bases). Trimming stripped 5 bases from V and 5 bases from J, with 21 bases between. The CDR3 has 16 residues. Germline V gives CDR1 SGHTA, CDR2 FQGNSA. The CDR3 is CASSPKGAGLRETQYF. Here the CDR3 DNA reads TGTGCCAGCAGCCCCAAAGGTGCGGGGCTTAGGGAGACCCAGTACTTC. The full variable domain, rest sourced from reference TRBV7-2 and TRBJ2-5, is GAGVSQSPSNKVTEKGKDVELRCDPISGHTALYWYRQSLGQGLEFLIYFQGNSAPDKSGLPSDRFSAERTGGSVSTLTIQRTQQEDSAVYLCASSPKGAGLRETQYFGPGTRLLVL.

This clone was detected a few times. For the CDR3, the DNA is TGCAGCGTAGGAACGGGACAGGCCTCTGGAAACACCATATATTTT. Its translation is CSVGTGQASGNTIYF. The chain recombines TRBV29-1 with TRBJ1-3, with TRBD1 matching over 8 bases. V lost 6 bases, J lost 0 bases, and 7 bases stayed unmatched. Germline lookup yields CDR1 SQVTM and CDR2 ANQGSEA. The CDR3 totals 15 residues. Combining the CDR3 with reference TRBV29-1 and TRBJ1-3 gives the whole variable domain SAVISQKPSRDICQRGTSLTIQCQVDSQVTMMFWYRQQPGQSLTLIATANQGSEATYESGFVIDKFPISRPNLTFSTLTVSNMSPEDSSIYLCSVGTGQASGNTIYFGEGSWLTVV.

As DNA, the CDR3 is TGTGCCAGCAGTCCTAAGCGGGGGGGCTCCTACGAGCAGTACTTC. This encodes CASSPKRGGSYEQYF. The gene calls are TRBV9 and TRBJ2-7; 10 bases line up with TRBD2. Germline lookup yields CDR1 SGDLS and CDR2 YYNGEE. The CDR3 is 15 residues long. After removal of 5 bases from V and 0 bases from J, the junction contained 5 bases not matched to a gene.

The chain uses TRBV29-1 and TRBJ2-1; 7 nucleotides agree with TRBD2. This CDR3 has 14 amino acids. Trimming cost V 0 bases and J 4 bases; bases outside gene matches: 3. Germline CDR1 reads SQVTM; CDR2 reads ANQGSEA. CDR3 protein: CSVEDRGLYNEQFF. The CDR3, as DNA: TGCAGCGTTGAAGATCGGGGACTATACAATGAGCAGTTCTTC.

The chain has TRBV2 and TRBJ2-7; 8 positions match TRBD2. The CDR3 spans 13 residues. In germline, CDR1 is SNHLY, CDR2 FYNNEI. J gave up 0 bases and V 10 bases, and 5 bases lay outside the gene matches. The CDR3 loop is CATGGENSYEQYF. The CDR3 nucleotides read TGTGCCACCGGGGGGGAGAACTCCTACGAGCAGTACTTC. Combining the CDR3 with reference TRBV2 and TRBJ2-7 gives the whole variable domain EPEVTQTPSHQVTQMGQEVILRCVPISNHLYFYWYRQILGQKVEFLVSFYNNEISEKSEIFDDQFSVERPDGSNFTLKIRSTKLEDSAMYFCATGGENSYEQYFGPGTRLTVT.

V is TRBV27 and J is TRBJ2-1; 9 nucleotides align to TRBD2. CDR3 length equals 20 residues. The V gene's germline CDR1 is MNHEY and CDR2 SMNVEV (reference sequence). The trim removed 4 bases at V and 4 bases at J, leaving 20 bases unmatched. CDR3 in amino acids: CASSWLAGDAGVGGYNEQFF. The CDR3 DNA follows: TGTGCCAGCAGTTGGTTAGCGGGAGACGCCGGAGTTGGGGGGTACAATGAGCAGTTCTTC.

This chain connects TRBV9 to TRBJ1-1; 7 bases line up with TRBD1. Germline CDR1 reads SGDLS; CDR2 reads YYNGEE. V shed 4 bases and J 5 bases; nucleotides not matched to a gene: 8. CDR3 length equals 14 residues. CDR3 bases: TGTGCCAGCAGCCCATCACAGGGGCAAACTGAAGCTTTCTTT. Translating gives CASSPSQGQTEAFF.

A remark on this clone: The same CDR3 arises from other DNA sequences in this sample as well. The gene calls are TRBV5-4 and TRBJ1-2, with D hard to call. Trimming removed 0 bases at V and 1 base at J, with 7 bases between. CDR1 and CDR2 (germline): SGHNT, YYREEE (reference sequence). This CDR3 is built from 14 residues. Here the CDR3 reads CASSLGGSNYGYTF. The CDR3 DNA reads as TGTGCCAGCAGCTTGGGAGGGAGTAACTATGGCTACACCTTC.